This T cell receptor (beta chain) was obtained from a study of blood T cell repertoires in COVID-19 (dated by TCRdb to 2018 to 2020). For the wider study: Collaborator samples came from the United States, Italy and Spain and covered acute and convalescent phases of COVID-19. The material from the prospective study consisted of cDNA or gDNA derived from T cells, B-cell-depleted T cells, or PBMCs. Subjects who had been exposed to COVID-19, were actively infected with it, or had recovered from it provided the deeply sampled blood TCRbeta repertoires that made up the dataset. A freely available public database, intended as a resource for researchers studying the immune response to SARS-CoV-2, is where the repertoires were released. The samples were drawn from the first 160 participants of the ongoing ImmuneRACE study and from some 1,300 subjects provided by 6 global collaborators. Sample metadata almost always included a de-identified subject ID, COVID-19 status, age in years and sex. Where available, HLA class I and class II types were obtained from metadata supplied by the sample provider rather than from assay-based typing.

TCRbeta CDR3 regions were amplified from genomic DNA using the immunoSEQ Assay, a bias-controlled multiplex PCR. Turning to the authors' computational methods: The number of nucleated cells in each sample was estimated by amplification of reference gene primers within the assay. To quantify the absolute abundance of each unique TCRbeta CDR3 rearrangement, sequence reads were collapsed and filtered. Productive Simpson clonality was computed per sample as the square root of Simpson's diversity index over productive rearrangements. TCRdb holds this immuneACCESS table with in-frame rearrangements only. Some clones are missing; in checked studies, unresolved V genes explain under half, and the rest has no known cause. V and J calls and clone size are copied from that table; D and trimming were computed from the DNA. Counted in this sample were around 500,000 clones; more than 85% of them appeared once. The top ten clones comprise 8% to 9.5% of the sample.

Note on this clone: Its antigen remains undetermined. Base-call qualities are not available, and no considerably larger clone is one nucleotide away.

General study outcomes and caveats: The amount of clinical and demographic metadata varied by source and participant and was provided uncurated.

Participants in the prospective study were aged roughly 18 to 95 years, lived in about two dozen United States geographic areas, and enrolled through a virtual design. Cohort assignment in the prospective study relied on participant-reported clinical history from a screening survey and a study questionnaire. ImmuneRACE Cohort 3 recovered participants were defined by two consecutive negative NP/OP PCR tests, healthcare professional clearance, or symptom resolution. In the prospective study, whole blood, serum and a nasopharyngeal or oropharyngeal swab were collected from each participant by mobile phlebotomists. Participants in the prospective study had the option to provide additional blood draws and questionnaires over a roughly two-month period. Before DNA extraction, prospective study blood samples were shipped either frozen or at room temperature. For CDR1 and CDR2, the germline V gene (reference sequence) lists MNHEY and SMNVEV. Here V drops 3 bases and J drops 7 bases, and the junction holds 3 bases not matched to any gene. The CDR3 numbers 13 residues from cysteine through valine. Only the CDR3 portion is preserved as DNA: 39 bases, with reading frame beginning at the first base.

Material: PBMCs or T cells enriched from blood (not recorded which). This receptor chain uses TRBV27 and TRBJ2-7; 10 of the junction bases match TRBD1. The receptor's source is a woman in her fifties or sixties who had recovered from COVID-19. The nucleotides read TGTGCCAGCAGTTTTGGACAGGGGGGGGAGCAGTACGTC. Translation gives CASSFGQGGEQYV.